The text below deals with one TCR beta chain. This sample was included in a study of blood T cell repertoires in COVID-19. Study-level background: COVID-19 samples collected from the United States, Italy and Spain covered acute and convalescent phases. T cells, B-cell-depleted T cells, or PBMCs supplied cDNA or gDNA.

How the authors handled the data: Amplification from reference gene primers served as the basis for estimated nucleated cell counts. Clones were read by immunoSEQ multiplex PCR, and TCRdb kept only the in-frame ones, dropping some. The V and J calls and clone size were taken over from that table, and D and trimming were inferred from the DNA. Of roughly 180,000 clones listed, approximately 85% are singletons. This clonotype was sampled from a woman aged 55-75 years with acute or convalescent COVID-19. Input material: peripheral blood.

CDR3: CASSDGGTSGSGEQYF. The DNA for the CDR3 is TGTGCCAGCAGTGATGGGGGAACTAGCGGGAGTGGGGAGCAGTACTTC. The V and J genes are TRBV2 and TRBJ2-7; 11 nucleotides line up with TRBD2. CDR3 size: 16 residues. Germline assignment: CDR1 SNHLY and CDR2 FYNNEI. The junction had 11 bases not matched to a gene; V was cut back by 3 bases and J by 7 bases.